This passage covers 4 T cell receptor beta chains from one sample sequenced in a study of blood T cell repertoires in COVID-19. The assay was immunoSEQ multiplex PCR, and TCRdb's table has in-frame clones only and misses some. The table lists under 250,000 clones, approximately 83% of them singletons. Sequencing was performed on peripheral blood. The receptors derive from a human donor in a cohort sampled during active COVID-19.

The chain employs TRBV10-2 and TRBJ2-1; 9 positions agree with TRBD1. Germline loops: CDR1 WSHSY, CDR2 SAAADI. J lost 9 bases, V lost 7 bases, and 13 bases had no gene match. This CDR3 has 15 residues. The DNA of the CDR3 is TGCGCCAGCAATCCCGTGGGACAGGGAAGTAGTGAGCAGTTCTTC. It codes for CASNPVGQGSSEQFF.

The table lists this clone with a few counts. The CDR3 nucleotides read TGTGCCAGCAGCGGACATAACCAAGAGACCCAGTACTTC. Amino acid sequence: CASSGHNQETQYF. The V and J genes are TRBV5-4 and TRBJ2-5; possibly TRBD1 for D (5 bases). Germline V gives CDR1 SGHNT, CDR2 YYREEE (reference sequence). Trimming stripped 4 bases from V and 0 bases from J, with 7 bases between. The CDR3 spans 13 residues.

The chain employs TRBV4-1 and TRBJ2-3, with 10 bases fitting TRBD2. The CDR3 consists of 18 residues. The V gene's germline CDR1 is MGHRA and CDR2 YSYEKL. J lost 2 bases, V lost 2 bases, and 10 bases had no gene match. The DNA for the CDR3 is TGCGCCAGCAGCCAACCCCTAGGGACTAGCGCCTTCACAGATACGCAGTATTTT. It specifies CASSQPLGTSAFTDTQYF.

This clone was recorded a few times. The rearrangement links TRBV4-2 to TRBJ1-1; TRBD1 aligns across 9 bases. This CDR3 comprises 14 residues. The J segment lost 7 bases and the V segment lost 3 bases, leaving 6 bases of the junction unmatched. Germline-derived CDR1 and CDR2 are LGHNA and YNFKEQ. CDR3: CASSQNRGQGEAFF. The CDR3 bases are TGTGCCAGCAGCCAGAATAGGGGACAGGGTGAAGCTTTCTTT.